This T cell receptor beta chain was sequenced during a study of blood T cell repertoires in COVID-19 (dated by TCRdb to between 2020 and 2021). Background on the whole study: The collaborator samples originated in the United States, Italy and Spain and spanned the acute and convalescent phases of COVID-19. Where HLA class I and class II types were available, the types were taken from metadata supplied by the sample provider, not from assay-based typing. The dataset comprised deeply sampled blood TCRbeta repertoires from subjects exposed to, actively infected with, or recovered from COVID-19. Nearly every sample came with metadata listing a de-identified subject ID, COVID-19 status, age in years and sex. The material from the prospective study consisted of cDNA or gDNA derived from T cells, B-cell-depleted T cells, or PBMCs. Samples came from the ongoing ImmuneRACE study (first 160 participants) plus 1,254 subjects from 6 global collaborators. A freely available public database, intended as a resource for researchers studying the immune response to SARS-CoV-2, is where the repertoires were released.

One collaborating source in Seattle enrolled patients during active infection and followed them longitudinally through the course of disease. Each collaborating institution followed its own protocols to collect whole blood in K2EDTA tubes. For TCRbeta analysis, collaborators shipped samples as frozen whole blood, isolated PBMCs, or DNA extracted from either of those sample types. Overall results and qualifications from the work: The amount of clinical and demographic metadata varied by source and participant and was provided uncurated.

TCRbeta CDR3 regions were amplified from genomic DNA using the immunoSEQ Assay, a bias-controlled multiplex PCR. As for the authors' bioinformatics: Within the assay, amplification of reference gene primers was used to estimate how many nucleated cells each sample contained. Sequence reads were collapsed and filtered to measure the absolute abundance of every unique TCRbeta CDR3 rearrangement. Productive Simpson clonality was computed per sample as the square root of Simpson's diversity index over productive rearrangements. Not all clones reach the TCRdb copy of this immuneACCESS table, which keeps in-frame sequences only. Checked studies attribute under half of the gap to unresolved V genes and leave the rest unexplained. The V and J calls and clone size are taken from that table; D and trimming were inferred from the DNA. This sample has 200,000 to 250,000 clones in its table, and around 86% of those were observed once. Clones ranked in the top ten supply approximately 6% of the sample.

Of note for this clone: The antigen it binds to is not known. Qualities for individual bases were not recorded, and no much larger clone is one base off.

The CDR3 runs 14 residues from the cysteine to the phenylalanine. Here the CDR3 DNA is all that survives: 42 bases in frame from base 1. The junction shows trimming of 3 bases on V and 8 bases on J, and the gene matches do not reach 7 bases of it. CDR1 and CDR2, per the germline V gene, are SGHVS and FNYEAQ. Sequenced input: peripheral blood. The sequence was collected from a woman older than 75 with COVID-19, enrolled during active disease. The rearrangement joined TRBV7-6 to TRBJ2-1; a stretch of 7 junction bases matches TRBD2. CDR3 loop: CASSFSGSGDEQFF. In nucleotide form, the sequence is TGTGCCAGCAGCTTTAGCGGGTCGGGGGATGAGCAGTTCTTC.